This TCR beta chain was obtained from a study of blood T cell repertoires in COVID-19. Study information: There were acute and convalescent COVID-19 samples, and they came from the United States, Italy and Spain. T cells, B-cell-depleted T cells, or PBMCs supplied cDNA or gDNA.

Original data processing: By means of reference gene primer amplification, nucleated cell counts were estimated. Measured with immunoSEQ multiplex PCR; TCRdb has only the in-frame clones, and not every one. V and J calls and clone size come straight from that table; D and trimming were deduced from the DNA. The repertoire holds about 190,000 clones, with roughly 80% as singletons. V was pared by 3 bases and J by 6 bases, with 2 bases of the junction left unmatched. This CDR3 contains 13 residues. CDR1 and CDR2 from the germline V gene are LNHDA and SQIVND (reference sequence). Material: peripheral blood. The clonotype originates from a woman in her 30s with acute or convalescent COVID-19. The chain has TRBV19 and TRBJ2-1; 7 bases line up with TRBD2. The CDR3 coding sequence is TGTGCCAGTAGTATTGCTAGCGGCAATGAGCAGTTCTTC. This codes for CASSIASGNEQFF.